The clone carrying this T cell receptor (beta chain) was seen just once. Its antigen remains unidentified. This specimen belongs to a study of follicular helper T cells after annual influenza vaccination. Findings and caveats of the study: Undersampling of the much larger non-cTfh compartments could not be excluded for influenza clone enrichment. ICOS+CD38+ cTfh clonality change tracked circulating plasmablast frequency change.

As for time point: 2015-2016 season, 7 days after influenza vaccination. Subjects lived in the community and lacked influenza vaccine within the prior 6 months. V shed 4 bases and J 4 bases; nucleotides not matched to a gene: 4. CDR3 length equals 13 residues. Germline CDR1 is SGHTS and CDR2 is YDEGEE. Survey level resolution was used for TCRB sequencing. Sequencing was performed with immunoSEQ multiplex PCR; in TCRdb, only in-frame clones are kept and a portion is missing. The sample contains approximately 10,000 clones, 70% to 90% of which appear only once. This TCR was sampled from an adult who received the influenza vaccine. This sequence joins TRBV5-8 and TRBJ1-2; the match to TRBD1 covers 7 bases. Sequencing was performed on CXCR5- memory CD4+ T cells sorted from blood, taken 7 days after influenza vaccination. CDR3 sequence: CASSKQGSYGYTF. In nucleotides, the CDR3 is TGTGCCAGCAGCAAACAGGGGAGCTATGGCTACACCTTC.